The TCR beta chain under discussion was sequenced for a study of cytomegalovirus exposure and HLA in healthy donors. Study-wide results and limits: In vitro, three CMV-associated chains proved specific for CMV antigens. Later analysis identified 15,000 to 20,000 TCR beta sequences associated with HLA alleles, using a false discovery rate threshold of 0.05. The authors enumerated some 170 TCR beta chains as linked to cytomegalovirus.

PCR was performed using 60 Vbeta and 13 Jbeta primers. Assay: immunoSEQ multiplex PCR; the TCRdb copy retains only in-frame clones and omits some. The sample comprises about 160,000 clones, roughly 85% of which are singletons, and about 0.93% rests with the top ten. Germline loops: CDR1 SGHNT, CDR2 YYREEE (reference sequence). The CDR3 has 15 residues. With V trimmed by 5 bases and J by 3 bases, 8 bases remained unmatched. Details on this clone: Antigen: not known.

This rearrangement joins TRBV5-4 to TRBJ1-2; TRBD1 matches 9 bases. The clonotype comes from a woman aged 45-59 years in good health and CMV-seropositive. The sample comprised PBMCs. This CDR3 reads CASRERQGGDYGYTF. The CDR3 bases are TGTGCCAGCAGGGAGAGACAGGGGGGCGACTATGGCTACACCTTC. The variable domain in full, completed from reference TRBV5-4 and TRBJ1-2, reads ETGVTQSPTHLIKTRGQQVTLRCSSQSGHNTVSWYQQALGQGPQFIFQYYREEENGRGNFPPRFSGLQFPNYSSELNVNALELDDSALYLCASRERQGGDYGYTFGSGTRLTVV.